This T cell receptor (beta chain) was found in a study of Ad26.COV2.S vaccination and SARS-CoV-2 variants. Sequencing was performed with immunoSEQ multiplex PCR; in TCRdb, only in-frame clones are kept and a portion is missing. The repertoire consists of roughly 350,000 clones, with roughly 90% occurring once and the leading ten covering approximately 4.5%. Treatment: around 19 received Ad26.COV2.S at low or high dose, single or two shots; 5 received placebo; per-sample allocation not given. At day 63 after the first vaccine or placebo injection, samples were drawn. This clonotype was sampled from a person aged 18-65 years who received the Ad26.COV2.S COVID-19 vaccine or a placebo. The source was peripheral blood, collected in a trial of Ad26.COV2.S vaccine versus placebo.

The CDR3 region is CASSQGRILNEQFF. The CDR3 nucleotides read TGTGCCAGCAGCCAAGGGAGGATCCTCAATGAGCAGTTCTTC. The chain is built from TRBV14 and TRBJ2-1; maybe TRBD2 (5 bases). The CDR3 runs 14 residues. The V and J ends lost 1 base and 6 bases respectively, with 10 bases between them. The germline V gene encodes CDR1 SGHDN and CDR2 FVKESK.